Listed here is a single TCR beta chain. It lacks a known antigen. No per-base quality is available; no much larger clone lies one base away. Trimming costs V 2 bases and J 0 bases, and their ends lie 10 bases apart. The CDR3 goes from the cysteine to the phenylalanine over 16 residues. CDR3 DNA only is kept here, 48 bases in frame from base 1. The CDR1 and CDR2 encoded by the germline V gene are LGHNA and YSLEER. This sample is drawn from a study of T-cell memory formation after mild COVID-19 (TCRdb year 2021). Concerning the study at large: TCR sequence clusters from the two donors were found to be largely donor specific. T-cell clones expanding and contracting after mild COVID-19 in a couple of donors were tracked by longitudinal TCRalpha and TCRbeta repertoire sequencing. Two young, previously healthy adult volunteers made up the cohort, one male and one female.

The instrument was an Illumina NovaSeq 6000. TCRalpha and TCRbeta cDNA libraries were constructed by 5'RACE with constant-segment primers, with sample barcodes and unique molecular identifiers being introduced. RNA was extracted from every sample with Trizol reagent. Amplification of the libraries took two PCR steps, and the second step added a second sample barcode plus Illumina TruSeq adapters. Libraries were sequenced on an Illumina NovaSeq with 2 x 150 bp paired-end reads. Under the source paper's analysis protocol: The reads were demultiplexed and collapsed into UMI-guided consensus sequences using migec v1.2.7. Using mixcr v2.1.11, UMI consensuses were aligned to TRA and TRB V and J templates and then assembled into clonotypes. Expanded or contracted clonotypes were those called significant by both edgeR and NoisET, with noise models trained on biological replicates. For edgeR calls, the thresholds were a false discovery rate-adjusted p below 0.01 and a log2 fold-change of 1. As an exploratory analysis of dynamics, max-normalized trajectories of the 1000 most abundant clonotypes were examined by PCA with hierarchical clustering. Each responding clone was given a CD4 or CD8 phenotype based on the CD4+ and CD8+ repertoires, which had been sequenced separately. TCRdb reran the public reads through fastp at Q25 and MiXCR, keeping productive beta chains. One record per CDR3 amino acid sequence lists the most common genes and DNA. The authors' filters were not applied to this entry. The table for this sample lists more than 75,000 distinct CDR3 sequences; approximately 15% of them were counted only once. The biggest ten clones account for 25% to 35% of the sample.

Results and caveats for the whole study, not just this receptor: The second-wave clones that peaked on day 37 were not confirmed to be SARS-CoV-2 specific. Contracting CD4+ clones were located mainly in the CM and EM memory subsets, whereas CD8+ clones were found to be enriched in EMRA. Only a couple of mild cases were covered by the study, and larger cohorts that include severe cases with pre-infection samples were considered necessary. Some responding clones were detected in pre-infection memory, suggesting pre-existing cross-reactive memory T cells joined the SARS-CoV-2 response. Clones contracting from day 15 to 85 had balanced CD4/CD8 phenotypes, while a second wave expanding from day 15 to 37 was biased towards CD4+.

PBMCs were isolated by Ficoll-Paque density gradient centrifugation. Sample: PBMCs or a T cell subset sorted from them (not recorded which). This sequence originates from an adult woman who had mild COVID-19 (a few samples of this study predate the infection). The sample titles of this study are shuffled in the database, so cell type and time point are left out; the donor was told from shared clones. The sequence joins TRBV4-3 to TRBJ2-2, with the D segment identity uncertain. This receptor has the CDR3 CASSQKAITNTGELFF. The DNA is TGCGCCAGCAGCCAAAAGGCAATCACGAACACCGGGGAGCTGTTTTTT.